A single sample is the source of the 16 T cell receptor beta chains below, sequenced in a study of CD8+CD57+ T cells in acquired aplastic anemia. Researchers used genomic DNA as the template to profile TCR beta VDJ and CDR3. TCRdb recomputed calls from the reads with MiXCR, one row per CDR3 protein. The repertoire consists of around 130,000 distinct CDR3 sequences, with 50% to 60% occurring once and the leading ten covering roughly 30%. The patients chosen for sequencing had shown expansion of CD8+CD57+ cells (detected by flow cytometry). The sequenced material came from sorted CD4+, CD8+, or CD8+CD57+ T cells (not recorded which) from PBMCs. The receptors were gathered from a human donor with aplastic anemia.

The gene calls are TRBV7-9 and TRBJ1-1, with 8 bases fitting TRBD1. The CDR3 extends over 13 amino acids. The germline gives CDR1 SEHNR, CDR2 FQNEAQ (reference sequence). V shed 6 bases and J 1 base; nucleotides not matched to a gene: 1. In nucleotides, the CDR3 is TGTGCCAGCAGGGACAGGGCGAACACTGAAGCTTTCTTT. Residues: CASRDRANTEAFF.

The chain is built from TRBV19 and TRBJ2-7; D is unclear. Germline V lookup: CDR1 LNHDA, CDR2 SQIVND (reference sequence). The CDR3 has 15 amino acids. The ends were cut back, 1 base at V and 1 base at J, with 11 bases in the middle. In DNA, the CDR3 is TGTGCCAGTAGTATAGCACACATCGGTTCCTACGAGCAGTACTTC. It codes for CASSIAHIGSYEQYF.

This clonotype was found once. One junction end does not reproduce the germline sequence, and a read error may be involved. The genes are TRBV14 and TRBJ2-6; D perhaps matches TRBD1 (5 bases). The CDR3 sequence is 20 residues long. Germline CDR1 is SGHDN and CDR2 is FVKESK. The DNA for the CDR3 is TGTGCCAGCAGCCAAGAACCTTTGGGCGTACAGAGCTCTGGGGCCAACGTCCCGACTTTC. Residues: CASSQEPLGVQSSGANVPTF.

The CDR3: CASSQTTVSYEQYF. The CDR3 DNA reads as TGTGCCAGCAGTCAGACGACAGTGTCCTACGAGCAGTACTTC. This chain uses TRBV28 with TRBJ2-7, with D maybe TRBD1 (5 bases). V lost 5 bases and J lost 1, with 12 bases in between. The germline CDR1 and CDR2 sequences are MDHEN and SYDVKM. The CDR3 loop spans 14 amino acids. Based on the CDR3 plus reference TRBV28 and TRBJ2-7, the full variable domain is DVKVTQSSRYLVKRTGEKVFLECVQDMDHENMFWYRQDPGLGLRLIYFSYDVKMKEKGDIPEGYSVSREKKERFSLILESASTNQTSMYLCASSQTTVSYEQYFGPGTRLTVT.

The genes are TRBV2 and TRBJ2-5, with 8 bases aligning to TRBD1. Losses at the gene ends were 6 bases for V and 9 bases for J; bases not matched to a gene: 12. The CDR3 runs to 14 residues. Germline CDR1 and CDR2: SNHLY and FYNNEI. The CDR3 protein is CASSDRGYNQPQYF. CDR3 sequence (DNA): TGTGCCAGCAGCGACAGGGGTTACAATCAGCCCCAGTACTTC. The whole variable domain, remainder taken from reference TRBV2 and TRBJ2-5, is EPEVTQTPSHQVTQMGQEVILRCVPISNHLYFYWYRQILGQKVEFLVSFYNNEISEKSEIFDDQFSVERPDGSNFTLKIRSTKLEDSAMYFCASSDRGYNQPQYFGPGTRLLVL.

This chain links TRBV19 with TRBJ1-2; no firm D call. The CDR3 runs 13 residues. V gave up 7 bases and J gave up 6 bases, with 15 bases separating them. The germline gives CDR1 LNHDA, CDR2 SQIVND (reference sequence). The CDR3 sequence is CASKWGSYDGYTF. The CDR3 bases are TGTGCCAGTAAGTGGGGATCCTATGATGGCTACACCTTC.

This sequence joins TRBV20-1 and TRBJ2-7; TRBD2 aligns across 11 bases. The length of the CDR3 is 15 residues. The ends lost 4 bases at V and 9 bases at J; junction bases unmatched: 14. Germline values: CDR1 DFQATT, CDR2 SNEGSKA (reference sequence). For the CDR3, the DNA is TGCAGTGCTACGACTAGCGGGAACTCCCTTCGTGGGCAGTACTTC. Translation: CSATTSGNSLRGQYF.

This clonotype showed up just once. The rearrangement links TRBV29-1 to TRBJ2-5, with 8 positions matching TRBD1. V was pared by 6 bases and J by 5 bases, with 5 bases of the junction left unmatched. Looked up from germline, CDR1 is SQVTM and CDR2 is ANQGSEA. The CDR3 totals 12 residues. CDR3 loop: CSVSRGLETQYF. CDR3 nucleotide sequence: TGCAGCGTCAGCAGGGGGCTTGAGACCCAGTACTTC.

CDR3 region: CASSRTSGTDTQYF. The CDR3 nucleotides read TGTGCCAGCAGCCGGACTAGCGGGACAGATACGCAGTATTTT. The chain joins TRBV25-1 to TRBJ2-3, with 11 bases matching TRBD2. CDR1 is MGHDK and CDR2 is SYGVNS in the germline V gene. CDR3 length: 14 amino acids. V shed 6 bases, J shed 3 bases, and the junction held 2 bases outside the gene matches.

The chain joins TRBV2 to TRBJ2-2, with no clear D. V shed 1 base and J shed 5 bases, with 8 bases lying between them. Germline V gene sequence: CDR1 SNHLY, CDR2 FYNNEI. This CDR3 region has 14 residues. The CDR3 DNA reads as TGTGCCAGCAGTGAAGAAGGTTTAACCGGGGAGCTGTTTTTT. Its translation is CASSEEGLTGELFF.

This clonotype was seen more than once but under ten times. The rearrangement uses TRBV19 and TRBJ2-1; 8 bases agree with TRBD2. Germline V lookup: CDR1 LNHDA, CDR2 SQIVND (reference sequence). V was pared by 4 bases and J by 2 bases, with 4 bases of the junction left unmatched. CDR3 length: 15 amino acids. The CDR3 DNA sequence: TGTGCCAGTAGTACTAGGACTAGCCCCTACAATGAGCAGTTCTTC. Its protein is CASSTRTSPYNEQFF.

The chain recombines TRBV2 with TRBJ2-1; D call uncertain. Trimming stripped 8 bases from V and 12 bases from J, with 14 bases between. This CDR3 is 11 amino acids long. CDR1 and CDR2 from the germline V gene are SNHLY and FYNNEI. CDR3 sequence (DNA): TGTGCCAGCCTAACGGCGGCCGGGCAGTTCTTC. Encoded protein: CASLTAAGQFF.

As to this clonotype: One end of the junction varies from germline; a read error may be responsible. V is TRBV3-1 and J is TRBJ2-3; TRBD1 matches 7 bases. The length of the CDR3 is 14 residues. Germline CDR1 LGHDT, CDR2 YNNKEL (reference sequence). The CDR3 region has the DNA TGTGCCAGCAGCAGGGACAGTAAGGTAGATACGCAGTGTTTT. Protein: CASSRDSKVDTQCF.

With respect to this clonotype: The junction differs from germline at one of its ends, possibly a read error. V is TRBV12-3 or TRBV12-4 and J is TRBJ1-2; D gene ambiguous. The CDR3 covers 14 residues. CDR3 residues: CASTLMTPDYGYTF. The CDR3 bases are TGTGCCAGCACTTTAATGACCCCGGACTATGGCTACACCTTC.

The V and J genes are TRBV12-3 or TRBV12-4 and TRBJ2-1; 11 bases fit TRBD2. This CDR3 spans 15 amino acids. The trim removed 5 bases at V and 5 bases at J, leaving 5 bases unmatched. The CDR3 sequence is CASSALAGVNNEQFF. The DNA for the CDR3 is TGTGCCAGCAGTGCACTAGCGGGAGTCAACAATGAGCAGTTCTTC.

The V and J genes are TRBV10-1 and TRBJ2-1, with TRBD2 matching 7 bases. CDR1 and CDR2 from the germline V gene are WNHNN and SYGVQD (reference sequence). V was clipped by 3 bases and J by 9 bases; unmatched bases: 8. The CDR3 runs 14 residues. The CDR3 sequence is CASSDRAGEGEQFF. CDR3 nucleotide sequence: TGCGCCAGCAGTGACCGGGCGGGAGAAGGTGAGCAGTTCTTC.